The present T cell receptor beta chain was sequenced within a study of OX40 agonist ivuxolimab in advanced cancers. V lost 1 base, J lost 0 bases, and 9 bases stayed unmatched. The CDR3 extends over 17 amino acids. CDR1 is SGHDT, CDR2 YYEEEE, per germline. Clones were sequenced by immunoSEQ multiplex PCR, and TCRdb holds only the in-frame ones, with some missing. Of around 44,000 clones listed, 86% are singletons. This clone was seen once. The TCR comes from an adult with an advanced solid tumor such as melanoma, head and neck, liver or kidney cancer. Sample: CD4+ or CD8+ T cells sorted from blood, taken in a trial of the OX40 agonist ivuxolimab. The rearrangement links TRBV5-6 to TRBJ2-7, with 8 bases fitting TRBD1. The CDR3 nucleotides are TGTGCCAGCAGCTTGCCCCAGGACAGGGAATACTCCTACGAGCAGTACTTC. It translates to CASSLPQDREYSYEQYF.